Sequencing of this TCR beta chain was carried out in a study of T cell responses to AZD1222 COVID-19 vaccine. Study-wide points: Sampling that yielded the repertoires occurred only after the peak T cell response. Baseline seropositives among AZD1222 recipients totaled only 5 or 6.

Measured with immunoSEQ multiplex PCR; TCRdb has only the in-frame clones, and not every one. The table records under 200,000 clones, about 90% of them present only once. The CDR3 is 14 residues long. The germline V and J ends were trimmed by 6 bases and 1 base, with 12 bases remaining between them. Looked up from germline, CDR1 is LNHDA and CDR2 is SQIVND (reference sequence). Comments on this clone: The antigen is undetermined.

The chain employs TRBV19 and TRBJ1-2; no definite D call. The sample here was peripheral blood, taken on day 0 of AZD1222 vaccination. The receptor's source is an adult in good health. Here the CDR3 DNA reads TGTGCCAGTAGACGCCCCGGGGATAACTATGGCTACACCTTC. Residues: CASRRPGDNYGYTF.